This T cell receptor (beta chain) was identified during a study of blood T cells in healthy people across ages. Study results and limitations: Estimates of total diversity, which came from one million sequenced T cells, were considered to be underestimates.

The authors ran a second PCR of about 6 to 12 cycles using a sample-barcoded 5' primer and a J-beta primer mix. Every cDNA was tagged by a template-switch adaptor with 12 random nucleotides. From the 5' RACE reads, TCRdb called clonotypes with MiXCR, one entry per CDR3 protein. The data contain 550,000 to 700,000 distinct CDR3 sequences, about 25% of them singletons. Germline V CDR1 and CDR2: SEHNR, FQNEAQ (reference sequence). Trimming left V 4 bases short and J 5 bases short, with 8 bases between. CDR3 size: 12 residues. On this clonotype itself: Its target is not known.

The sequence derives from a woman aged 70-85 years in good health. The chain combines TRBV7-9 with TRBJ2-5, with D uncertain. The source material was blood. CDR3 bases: TGTGCCAGCAGCTACCCCGCGGAGACCCAGTACTTC. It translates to CASSYPAETQYF.